The 3 T cell receptor beta chains in this list originate from one sample, sequenced in a study of T cells after yellow fever vaccination (dated by TCRdb to between 2018 and 2021). The sample's treatment or condition, from its label and the paper: live attenuated yellow fever vaccine strain. The library was built by means of 5' RACE. Sequencing instrument: Illumina HiSeq 2500. TCRdb redid the processing of the public reads, applying fastp at Q25 and MiXCR, and retained in-frame beta chains. For every CDR3 protein sequence, its rows merge into one entry that carries the most common genes and DNA. This sample gives under 600,000 distinct CDR3 sequences in total; 20% to 25% of them show up just once. The ten biggest clones cover about a sixth of the sample. Sequencing was performed on PBMCs, taken approximately 22 days after the first yellow fever vaccination. The source of these receptors is a man aged 18 to 35 who received the YFV17D yellow fever vaccine.

The rearrangement uses TRBV20-1 and TRBJ2-7, with D perhaps TRBD2 (6 bases). The CDR3 covers 12 residues. Germline CDR1 and CDR2: DFQATT and SNEGSKA (reference sequence). Trimming left V 4 bases short and J 4 bases short, with 11 bases between. The CDR3 DNA sequence: TGCAGTGCTAAGGAGGGTGGGTACGAGCAGTACTTC. It yields the protein CSAKEGGYEQYF.

This clonotype was observed a few times. V usage is TRBV12-3 or TRBV12-4 and J usage is TRBJ1-6, with D uncertain. The CDR3 is made up of 16 amino acids. V lost 5 bases and J lost 5, with 16 bases in between. CDR3 nucleotides: TGTGCCAGCAGTCCCCAGAGGAGACTCCATAATTCACCCCTCCACTTT. Encoded protein: CASSPQRRLHNSPLHF.

The chain combines TRBV10-3 with TRBJ1-1; 9 bases agree with TRBD1. From germline, CDR1 is ENHRY and CDR2 SYGVKD. J gave up 3 bases and V 4 bases, and 3 bases lay outside the gene matches. The CDR3 contains 14 residues. Here the CDR3 DNA reads TGTGCCATCAGTGGTACAGGGGGCTACACTGAAGCTTTCTTT. It yields the protein CAISGTGGYTEAFF.